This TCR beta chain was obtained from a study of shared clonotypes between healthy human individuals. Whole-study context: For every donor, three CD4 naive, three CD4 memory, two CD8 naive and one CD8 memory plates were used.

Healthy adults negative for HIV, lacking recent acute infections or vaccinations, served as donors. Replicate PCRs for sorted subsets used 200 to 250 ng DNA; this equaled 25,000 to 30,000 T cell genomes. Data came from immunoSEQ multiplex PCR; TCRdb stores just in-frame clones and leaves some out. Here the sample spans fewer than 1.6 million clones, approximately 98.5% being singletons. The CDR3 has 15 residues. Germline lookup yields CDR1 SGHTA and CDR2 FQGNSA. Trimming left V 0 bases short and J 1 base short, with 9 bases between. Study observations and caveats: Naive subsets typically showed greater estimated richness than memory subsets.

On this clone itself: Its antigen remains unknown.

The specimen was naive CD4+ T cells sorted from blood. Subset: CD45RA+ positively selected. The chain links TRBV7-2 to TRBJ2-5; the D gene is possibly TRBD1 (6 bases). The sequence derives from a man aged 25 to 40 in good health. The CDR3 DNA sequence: TGTGCCAGCAGCTTAGCCCCAGGGGTCCAAGAGACCCAGTACTTC. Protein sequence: CASSLAPGVQETQYF.